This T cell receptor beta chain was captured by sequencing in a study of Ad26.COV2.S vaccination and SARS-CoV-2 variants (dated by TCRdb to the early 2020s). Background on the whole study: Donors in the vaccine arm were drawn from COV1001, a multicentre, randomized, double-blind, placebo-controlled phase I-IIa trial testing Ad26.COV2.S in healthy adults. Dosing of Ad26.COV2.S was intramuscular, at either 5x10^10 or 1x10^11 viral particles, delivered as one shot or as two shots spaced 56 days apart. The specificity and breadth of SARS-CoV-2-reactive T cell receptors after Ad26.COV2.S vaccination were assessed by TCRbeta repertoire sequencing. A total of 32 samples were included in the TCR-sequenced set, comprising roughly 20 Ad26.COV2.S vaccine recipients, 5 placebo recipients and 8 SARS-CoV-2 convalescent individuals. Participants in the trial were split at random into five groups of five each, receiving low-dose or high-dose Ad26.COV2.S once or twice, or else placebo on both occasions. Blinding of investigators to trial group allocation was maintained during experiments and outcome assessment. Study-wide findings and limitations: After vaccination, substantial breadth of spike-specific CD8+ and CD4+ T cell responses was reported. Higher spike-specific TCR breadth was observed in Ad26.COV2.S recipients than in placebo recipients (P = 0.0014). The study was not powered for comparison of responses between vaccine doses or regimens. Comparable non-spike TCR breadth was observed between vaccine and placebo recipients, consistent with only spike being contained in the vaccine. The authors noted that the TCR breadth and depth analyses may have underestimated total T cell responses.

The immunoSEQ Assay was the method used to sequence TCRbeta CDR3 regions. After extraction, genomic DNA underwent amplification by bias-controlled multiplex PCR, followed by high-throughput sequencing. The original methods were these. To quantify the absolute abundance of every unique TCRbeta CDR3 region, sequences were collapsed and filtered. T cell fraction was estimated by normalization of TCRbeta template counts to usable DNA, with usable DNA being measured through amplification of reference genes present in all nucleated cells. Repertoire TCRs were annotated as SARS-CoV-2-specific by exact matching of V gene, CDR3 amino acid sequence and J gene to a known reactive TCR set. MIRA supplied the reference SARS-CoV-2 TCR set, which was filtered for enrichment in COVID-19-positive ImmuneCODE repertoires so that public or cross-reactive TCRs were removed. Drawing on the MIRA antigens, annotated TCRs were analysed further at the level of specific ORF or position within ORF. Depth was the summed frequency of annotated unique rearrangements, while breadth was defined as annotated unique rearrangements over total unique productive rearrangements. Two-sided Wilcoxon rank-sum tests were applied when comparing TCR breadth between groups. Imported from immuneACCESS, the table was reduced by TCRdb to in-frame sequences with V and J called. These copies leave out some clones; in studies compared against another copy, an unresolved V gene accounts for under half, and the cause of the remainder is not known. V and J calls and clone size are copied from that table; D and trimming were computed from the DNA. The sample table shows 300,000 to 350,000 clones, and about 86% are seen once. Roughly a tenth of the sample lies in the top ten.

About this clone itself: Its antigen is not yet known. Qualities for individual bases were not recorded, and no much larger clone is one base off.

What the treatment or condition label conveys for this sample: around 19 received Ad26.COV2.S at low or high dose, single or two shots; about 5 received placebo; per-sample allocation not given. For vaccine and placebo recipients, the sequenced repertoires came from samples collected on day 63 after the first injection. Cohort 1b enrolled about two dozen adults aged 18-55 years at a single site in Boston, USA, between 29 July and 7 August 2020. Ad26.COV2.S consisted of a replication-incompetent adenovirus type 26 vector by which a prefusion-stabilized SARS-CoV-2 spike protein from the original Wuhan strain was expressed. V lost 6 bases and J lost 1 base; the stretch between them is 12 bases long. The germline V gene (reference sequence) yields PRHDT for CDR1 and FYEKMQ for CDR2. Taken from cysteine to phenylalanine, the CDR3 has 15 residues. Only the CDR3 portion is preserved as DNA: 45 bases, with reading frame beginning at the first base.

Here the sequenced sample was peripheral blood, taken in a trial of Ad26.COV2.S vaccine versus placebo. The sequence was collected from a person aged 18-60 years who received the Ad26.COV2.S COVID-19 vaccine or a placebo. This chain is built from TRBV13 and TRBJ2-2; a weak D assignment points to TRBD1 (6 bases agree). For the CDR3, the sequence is CASSSGDRNTGELFF. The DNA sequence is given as TGTGCCAGCAGTTCAGGGGATAGGAACACCGGGGAGCTGTTTTTT.